In this sample, the clone carrying this TCR beta chain turned up many times. The antigen is unknown. This specimen belongs to a study of T cells in Graves' hyperthyroidism and ophthalmopathy. The CDR3 consists of 12 residues. Germline values: CDR1 SGDLS, CDR2 YYNGEE. The V gene lost 0 bases and the J gene lost 2 bases, with 2 bases spanning the gap. There were TCR beta CDR3 regions amplified from RNA transcripts. The TCR CDR3 first-round RT-PCR relied on the HTBI primer set. TCRdb itself ran the multiplex PCR reads through MiXCR, one entry per CDR3 protein. This sample yields tens of thousands of distinct CDR3 sequences, of which roughly 56% are seen a single time; more than 30% belongs to the top ten. Lactation, pregnancy, other autoimmune disease or uncontrolled infection led to exclusion of patients. General observations from the study: Appearing also in blood were most of the thyroid clonotypes expanded above 0.001.

This rearrangement joins TRBV9 to TRBJ1-2; D is undetermined. The sample consisted of peripheral blood or thyroid tissue (not recorded which). This receptor was taken from a young man with Graves' hyperthyroidism. CDR3 amino acids: CASSVENYGYTF. As DNA, the CDR3 is TGTGCCAGCAGCGTAGAGAACTATGGCTACACCTTC. Drawing the rest from reference TRBV9 and TRBJ1-2, the complete variable domain is DSGVTQTPKHLITATGQRVTLRCSPRSGDLSVYWYQQSLDQGLQFLIQYYNGEERAKGNILERFSAQQFPDLHSELNLSSLELGDSALYFCASSVENYGYTFGSGTRLTVV.